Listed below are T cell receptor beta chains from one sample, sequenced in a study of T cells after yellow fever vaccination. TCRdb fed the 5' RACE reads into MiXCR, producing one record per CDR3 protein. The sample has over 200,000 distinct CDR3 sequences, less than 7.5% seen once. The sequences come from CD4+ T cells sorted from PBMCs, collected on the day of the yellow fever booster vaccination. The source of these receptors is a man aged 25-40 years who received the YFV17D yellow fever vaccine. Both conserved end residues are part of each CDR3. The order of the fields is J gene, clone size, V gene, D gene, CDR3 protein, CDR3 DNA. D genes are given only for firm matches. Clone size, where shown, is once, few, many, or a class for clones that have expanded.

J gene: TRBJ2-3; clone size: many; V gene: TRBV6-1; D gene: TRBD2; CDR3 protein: CASSGLAGASDTQYF; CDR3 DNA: TGTGCCAGCAGTGGACTAGCGGGAGCATCAGATACGCAGTATTTT
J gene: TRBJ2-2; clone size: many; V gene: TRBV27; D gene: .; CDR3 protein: CASSPFRNTGELFF; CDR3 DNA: TGTGCCAGCAGCCCTTTCCGTAACACCGGGGAGCTGTTTTTT
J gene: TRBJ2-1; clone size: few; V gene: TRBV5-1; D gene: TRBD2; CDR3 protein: CASSFSGRANEQFF; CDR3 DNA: TGCGCCAGCAGCTTTAGCGGGAGGGCCAATGAGCAGTTCTTC
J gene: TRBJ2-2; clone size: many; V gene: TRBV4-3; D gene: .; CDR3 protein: CASSHERAGTGELFF; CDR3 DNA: TGCGCCAGCAGCCATGAGAGGGCCGGAACCGGGGAGCTGTTTTTT
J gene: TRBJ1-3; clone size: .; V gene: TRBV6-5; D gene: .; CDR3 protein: CASRVPAGNTIYF; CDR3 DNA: TGTGCCAGCAGGGTCCCGGCGGGAAACACCATATATTTT
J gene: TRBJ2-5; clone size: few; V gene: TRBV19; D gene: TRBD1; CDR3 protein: CASSTDTGGETQYF; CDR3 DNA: TGTGCCAGTAGTACGGATACAGGGGGGGAGACCCAGTACTTC
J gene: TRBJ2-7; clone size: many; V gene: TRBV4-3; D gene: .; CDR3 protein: CASSQDMSGTTLEQYF; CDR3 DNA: TGCGCCAGCAGCCAAGATATGAGCGGGACAACCCTCGAGCAGTACTTC
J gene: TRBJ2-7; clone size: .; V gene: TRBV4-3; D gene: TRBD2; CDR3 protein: CASSQDSLAGMTYEQYF; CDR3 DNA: TGCGCCAGCAGCCAAGACTCCCTAGCGGGAATGACCTACGAGCAGTACTTC
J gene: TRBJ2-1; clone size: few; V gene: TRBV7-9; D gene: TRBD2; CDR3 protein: CASSLGGAGGHNEQFF; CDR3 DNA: TGTGCCAGCAGCTTGGGGGGAGCGGGAGGCCACAATGAGCAGTTCTTC
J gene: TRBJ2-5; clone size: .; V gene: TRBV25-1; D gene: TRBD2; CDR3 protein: CASSEYVLAGVETQYF; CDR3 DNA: TGTGCCAGCAGTGAATATGTACTAGCGGGAGTGGAGACCCAGTACTTC
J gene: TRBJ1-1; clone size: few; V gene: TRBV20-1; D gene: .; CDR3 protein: CSAWGDKHETEAFF; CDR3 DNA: TGCAGTGCTTGGGGAGACAAGCACGAGACTGAAGCTTTCTTT
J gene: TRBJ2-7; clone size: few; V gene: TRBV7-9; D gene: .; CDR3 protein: CASSLKDDRRSEQYF; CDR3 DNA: TGTGCCAGCAGCTTAAAGGACGACAGGAGGAGCGAGCAGTACTTC
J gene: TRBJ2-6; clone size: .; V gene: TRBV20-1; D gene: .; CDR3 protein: CSAREAGRWSGANVLTF; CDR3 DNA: TGCAGTGCTAGAGAGGCGGGACGCTGGTCTGGGGCCAACGTCCTGACTTTC
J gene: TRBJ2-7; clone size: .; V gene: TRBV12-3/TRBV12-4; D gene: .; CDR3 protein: CASSPLRVTGLSYEQYF; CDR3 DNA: TGTGCCAGCAGTCCCCTTCGAGTTACCGGCCTTTCCTACGAGCAGTACTTC
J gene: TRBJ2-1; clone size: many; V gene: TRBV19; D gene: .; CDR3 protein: CATSSNEQFF; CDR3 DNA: TGTGCCACTTCTAGCAATGAGCAGTTCTTC
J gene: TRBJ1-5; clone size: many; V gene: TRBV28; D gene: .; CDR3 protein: CASTRAGSNQPQHF; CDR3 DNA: TGTGCCAGCACGAGGGCAGGGAGCAATCAGCCCCAGCATTTT
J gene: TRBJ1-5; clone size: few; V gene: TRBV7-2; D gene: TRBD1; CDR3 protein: CASSLADRGPQPQHF; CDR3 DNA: TGTGCCAGCAGCTTAGCCGACAGGGGGCCCCAGCCCCAGCATTTT
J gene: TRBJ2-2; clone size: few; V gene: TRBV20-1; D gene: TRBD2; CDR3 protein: CSARSGGRGIAGELFF; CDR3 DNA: TGCAGTGCTAGATCTGGCGGGAGGGGGATTGCCGGGGAGCTGTTTTTT
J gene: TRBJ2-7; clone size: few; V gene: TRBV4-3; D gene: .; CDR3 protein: CASSQDGGASYEQYF; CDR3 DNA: TGCGCCAGCAGCCAAGATGGGGGAGCGTCCTACGAGCAGTACTTC
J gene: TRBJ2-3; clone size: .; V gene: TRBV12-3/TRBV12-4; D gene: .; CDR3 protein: CANKIRTDTQYF; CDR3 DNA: TGTGCCAACAAAATCCGCACAGATACGCAGTATTTT
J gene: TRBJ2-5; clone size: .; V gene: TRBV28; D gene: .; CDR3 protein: CASTTWETQYF; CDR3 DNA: TGTGCCAGCACCACTTGGGAGACCCAGTACTTC
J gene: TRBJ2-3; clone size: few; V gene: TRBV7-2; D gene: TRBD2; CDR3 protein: CASSLAPSGSTDTQYF; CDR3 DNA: TGTGCCAGCAGCTTAGCCCCTAGCGGCAGCACAGATACGCAGTATTTT
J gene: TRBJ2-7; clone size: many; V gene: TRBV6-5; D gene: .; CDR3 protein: CASSYSGQTGAYEQYF; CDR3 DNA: TGTGCCAGCAGCTACAGCGGACAAACGGGGGCCTACGAGCAGTACTTC
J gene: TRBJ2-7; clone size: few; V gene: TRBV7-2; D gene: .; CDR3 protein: CASSFRDRAYEQYF; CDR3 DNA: TGTGCCAGCAGCTTCCGGGACCGCGCCTACGAGCAGTACTTC
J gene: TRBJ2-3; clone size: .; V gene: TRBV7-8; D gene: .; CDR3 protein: CASGRVDTQYF; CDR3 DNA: TGTGCCAGCGGTCGGGTAGATACGCAGTATTTT
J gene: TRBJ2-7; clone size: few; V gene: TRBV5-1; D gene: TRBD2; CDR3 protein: CASSFESGRARNSYEQYF; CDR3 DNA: TGCGCCAGCAGCTTTGAGAGCGGGAGGGCCAGAAACTCCTACGAGCAGTACTTC
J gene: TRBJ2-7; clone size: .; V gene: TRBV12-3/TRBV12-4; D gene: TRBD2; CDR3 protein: CAISFQGTSGRAYYEQYF; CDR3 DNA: TGTGCCATCAGTTTCCAGGGGACTAGCGGGAGGGCCTACTACGAGCAGTACTTC
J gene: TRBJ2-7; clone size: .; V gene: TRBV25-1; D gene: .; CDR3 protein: CASSEVRVPPGDEQYF; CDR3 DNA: TGTGCCAGCAGTGAGGTCAGGGTCCCCCCGGGGGATGAGCAGTACTTC
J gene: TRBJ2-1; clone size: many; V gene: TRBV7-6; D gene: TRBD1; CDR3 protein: CASSLTGAAYNEQFF; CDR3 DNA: TGTGCCAGCAGCCTAACAGGGGCCGCCTACAATGAGCAGTTCTTC
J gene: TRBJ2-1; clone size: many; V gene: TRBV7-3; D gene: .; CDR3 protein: CASSSHLGVQQFF; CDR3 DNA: TGTGCCAGCAGCTCCCATCTTGGGGTTCAGCAGTTCTTC
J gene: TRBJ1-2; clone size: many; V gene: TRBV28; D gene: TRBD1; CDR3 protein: CASSPGTGDYGYTF; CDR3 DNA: TGTGCCAGCAGTCCGGGGACAGGGGACTATGGCTACACCTTC
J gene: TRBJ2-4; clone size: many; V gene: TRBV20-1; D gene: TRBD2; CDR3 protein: CSARELANIQYF; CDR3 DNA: TGCAGTGCTAGAGAACTAGCGAACATTCAGTACTTC
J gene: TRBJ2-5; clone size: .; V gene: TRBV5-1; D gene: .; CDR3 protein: CASSPAPVGTQETQYF; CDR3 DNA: TGCGCCAGCAGCCCCGCTCCCGTTGGGACCCAAGAGACCCAGTACTTC
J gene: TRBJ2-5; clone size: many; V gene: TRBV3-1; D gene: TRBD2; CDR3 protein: CASSQVAPGLGETQYF; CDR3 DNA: TGTGCCAGCAGCCAAGTGGCGCCGGGACTAGGAGAGACCCAGTACTTC
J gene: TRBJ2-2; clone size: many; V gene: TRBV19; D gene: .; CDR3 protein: CASSQDRPTGELFF; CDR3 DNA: TGTGCCAGTAGTCAAGACCGACCCACCGGGGAGCTGTTTTTT
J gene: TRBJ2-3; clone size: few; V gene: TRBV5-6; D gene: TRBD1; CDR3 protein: CASSQTGGTDTQYF; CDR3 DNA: TGTGCCAGCAGCCAAACAGGGGGCACAGATACGCAGTATTTT
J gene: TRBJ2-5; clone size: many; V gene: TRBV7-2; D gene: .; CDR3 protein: CASSLVRTQETQYF; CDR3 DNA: TGTGCCAGCAGCTTAGTACGAACCCAAGAGACCCAGTACTTC
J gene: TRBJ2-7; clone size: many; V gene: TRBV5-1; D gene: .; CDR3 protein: CASSKDPTYEQYF; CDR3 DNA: TGCGCCAGCAGTAAGGATCCTACCTACGAGCAGTACTTC
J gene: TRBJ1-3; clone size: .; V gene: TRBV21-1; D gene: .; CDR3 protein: CARNLPGHPSGNTIYF; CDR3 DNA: TGTGCCAGGAACCTACCCGGACATCCCTCTGGAAACACCATATATTTT
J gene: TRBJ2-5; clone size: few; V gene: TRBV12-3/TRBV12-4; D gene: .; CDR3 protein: CASSPPGASVATQYF; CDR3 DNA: TGTGCCAGCAGCCCCCCGGGAGCGAGCGTAGCGACCCAGTACTTC
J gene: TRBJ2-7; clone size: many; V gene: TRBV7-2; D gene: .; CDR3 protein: CASSREVSAYEQYF; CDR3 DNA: TGTGCCAGCAGCCGGGAAGTCTCCGCCTACGAGCAGTACTTC
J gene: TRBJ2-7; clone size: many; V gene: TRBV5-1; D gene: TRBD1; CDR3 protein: CASSVTGPTYEQYF; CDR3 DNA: TGCGCCAGCAGCGTGACAGGGCCGACCTACGAGCAGTACTTC
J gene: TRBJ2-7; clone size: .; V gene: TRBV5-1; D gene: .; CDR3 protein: CASSLTGGHTRYEQYF; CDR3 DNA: TGCGCCAGCAGCCTAACTGGGGGACATACCCGCTACGAGCAGTACTTC
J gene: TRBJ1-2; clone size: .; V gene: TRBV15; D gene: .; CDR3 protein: CATSPGATNYGYTF; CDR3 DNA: TGTGCCACTTCACCAGGGGCCACTAACTATGGCTACACCTTC
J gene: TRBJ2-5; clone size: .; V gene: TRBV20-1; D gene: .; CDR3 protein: CSASRLRGHQETQYF; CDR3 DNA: TGCAGTGCTAGTCGCTTGCGAGGCCACCAAGAGACCCAGTACTTC
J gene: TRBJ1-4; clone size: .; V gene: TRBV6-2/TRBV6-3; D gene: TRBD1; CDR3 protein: CVSSYATGTVGEKLFF; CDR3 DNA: TGTGTCAGCAGTTACGCTACCGGGACAGTAGGAGAAAAACTGTTTTTT